The 8 T cell receptor beta chains in this list originate from one sample, sequenced in a study of blood T cells in healthy people across ages. With a J-beta primer mix and a sample-barcoded 5' primer, a second PCR ran about 7 to 11 cycles. TCRdb re-derived calls from the 5' RACE reads in MiXCR, one entry per CDR3 protein. This table holds some 700,000 distinct CDR3 sequences, about 20% found once. The sequencing sample was made of blood. The receptors here all came from a man aged 65 to 79 in good health.

The J gene is TRBJ1-5, the V gene TRBV6-1; D is unresolved. Germline V gene data show CDR1 as MNHNS and CDR2 as SASEGT. V lost 2 bases and J lost 6, with 14 bases in between. The CDR3 contains 15 residues. CDR3 region: CASSESISRGQPQHF. CDR3 in DNA: TGTGCCAGCAGTGAATCGATATCCCGGGGTCAGCCCCAGCATTTT.

This clonotype was seen only a few times. A read error may account for a junction end that differs from germline. The gene calls are TRBV7-9 and TRBJ2-3; 11 bases match TRBD2. This CDR3 spans 14 amino acids. Germline V gives CDR1 SEHNR, CDR2 FQNEAQ (reference sequence). The CDR3 region is CASSSSDTSGGASF. In DNA, the CDR3 is TGTGCCAGCAGCTCCTCCGATACTAGCGGGGGCGCGTCTTTT.

The chain couples TRBV29-1 to TRBJ2-1; 9 bases fit TRBD2. The J segment lost 0 bases and the V segment lost 3 bases, leaving 9 bases of the junction unmatched. The CDR3 is made up of 17 amino acids. Germline V gene sequence: CDR1 SQVTM, CDR2 ANQGSEA. CDR3 in DNA: TGCAGCGTTGACGCTAGCGGGATATTGGGCTCCTACAATGAGCAGTTCTTC. It translates to CSVDASGILGSYNEQFF.

The chain uses TRBV20-1 and TRBJ2-1; 9 bases fit TRBD2. The CDR3 runs 13 residues. Germline V lookup: CDR1 DFQATT, CDR2 SNEGSKA (reference sequence). CDR3 coding DNA: TGCAGCGTCGGACTAGCGAACTACAATGAGCAGTTCTTC. This sequence encodes CSVGLANYNEQFF.

The J gene is TRBJ2-1, the V gene TRBV6-5; 7 nucleotides line up with TRBD2. The germline V gene encodes CDR1 MNHEY and CDR2 SVGAGI. J gave up 9 bases and V 6 bases, and 14 bases lay outside the gene matches. This CDR3 region has 15 residues. The CDR3 sequence is CASSPGLVIMGEQFF. The CDR3 DNA follows: TGTGCCAGCAGCCCAGGACTAGTCATTATGGGTGAGCAGTTCTTC.

The chain has TRBV4-1 and TRBJ1-2; 9 nucleotides align to TRBD1. V lost 0 bases, J lost 11 bases, and 7 bases stayed unmatched. The CDR3 loop spans 14 amino acids. The germline V gene encodes CDR1 MGHRA and CDR2 YSYEKL. The CDR3 bases are TGCGCCAGCAGCCAAGATAGACAGGGGGTTAGTTACACCTTC. It translates to CASSQDRQGVSYTF.

A few counts support this clonotype. The V and J genes are TRBV27 and TRBJ2-5; 9 positions agree with TRBD1. CDR3 size: 14 residues. The V segment lost 6 bases and the J segment 5 bases; nucleotides outside the gene matches: 7. Per germline, CDR1 MNHEY and CDR2 SMNVEV (reference sequence). The CDR3 DNA is TGTGCCAGCAGAGTCGACAGGGGGACTGAGACCCAGTACTTC. Protein sequence: CASRVDRGTETQYF.

The CDR3 region has the DNA TGTGCCAGCAGCCCGGGACTAGTCTACGAGCAGTACGTC. It is translated as CASSPGLVYEQYV. The gene calls are TRBV6-5 and TRBJ2-7; 8 bases fit TRBD2. V gave up 6 bases and J gave up 3 bases; unmatched junction bases: 4. The CDR3 is 13 amino acids. CDR1 is MNHEY and CDR2 is SVGAGI in the germline V gene.